A single sample is the source of the 23 T cell receptor beta chains below, sequenced in a study of cytomegalovirus exposure and HLA in healthy donors. PCR used 60 Vbeta primers and 13 Jbeta primers. Only in-frame clones appear in the TCRdb table, and some are missing; sequencing was by immunoSEQ multiplex PCR. In the table there are 190,000 or so clones, roughly 83% of which are singletons. The sample comprised PBMCs. Source of these receptors: a male donor in good health and CMV-seropositive.

This chain joins TRBV18 and TRBJ2-5, with 8 positions matching TRBD1. The CDR3 spans 16 residues. V was clipped by 8 bases and J by 5 bases; unmatched bases: 16. Germline CDR1 KGHSH, CDR2 LQKENI. The CDR3 sequence: CASTRRAGGDRETQYF. The CDR3 DNA sequence: TGTGCCAGCACGCGGCGGGCAGGGGGCGATCGGGAGACCCAGTACTTC. Using reference TRBV18 and TRBJ2-5 for the parts outside the CDR3, the full variable domain is NAGVMQNPRHLVRRRGQEARLRCSPMKGHSHVYWYRQLPEEGLKFMVYLQKENIIDESGMPKERFSAEFPKEGPSILRIQQVVRGDSAAYFCASTRRAGGDRETQYFGPGTRLLVL.

The chain joins TRBV7-2 to TRBJ2-7; 7 positions agree with TRBD1. Germline V gives CDR1 SGHTA, CDR2 FQGNSA. CDR3 length equals 16 residues. The V gene end was trimmed by 3 bases and the J gene end by 0 bases; junction bases not matched to a gene: 8. The CDR3 protein is CASSFLGQVASYEQYF. The CDR3 region has the DNA TGTGCCAGCAGCTTCTTAGGACAGGTAGCCTCCTACGAGCAGTACTTC.

The V call is TRBV7-2, the J call TRBJ1-5; D perhaps matches TRBD1 (6 bases). The ends were cut back, 5 bases at V and 0 bases at J, with 8 bases in the middle. Germline CDR1 reads SGHTA; CDR2 reads FQGNSA. The CDR3 is made up of 14 amino acids. This chain's CDR3 is CASSRQVSNQPQHF. The CDR3 bases are TGTGCCAGCAGCCGACAGGTTAGCAATCAGCCCCAGCATTTT.

The sample holds one count of this clone. J is TRBJ2-7 and V is TRBV7-9, with D possibly TRBD2 on 6 matching bases. Germline lookup yields CDR1 SEHNR and CDR2 FQNEAQ (reference sequence). The CDR3 sequence is 16 residues long. V was clipped by 1 base and J by 5 bases, with 18 bases between them. In DNA, the CDR3 is TGTGCCAGCAGCTTAGAAAGCGGCGGGGTAACGGACGAGCAGTACTTC. Translated: CASSLESGGVTDEQYF.

The chain carries TRBV28 and TRBJ2-7; possibly TRBD1 for D (5 bases). Germline V gives CDR1 MDHEN, CDR2 SYDVKM. V was pared by 4 bases and J by 2 bases, with 18 bases between. The CDR3 extends over 16 amino acids. This CDR3 is CASSSVGDVSPYEQYF. The CDR3, as DNA: TGTGCCAGCAGTTCCGTAGGGGATGTCTCTCCCTACGAGCAGTACTTC.

The V call is TRBV5-4, the J call TRBJ2-6, with unresolved D. CDR3 size: 14 residues. V shed 4 bases and J shed 2 bases, with 7 bases lying between them. The germline V gene has CDR1 SGHNT and CDR2 YYREEE (reference sequence). This chain's CDR3 is CASSKSPGANVLTF. The CDR3 DNA reads TGTGCCAGCAGCAAAAGCCCTGGGGCCAACGTCCTGACTTTC.

The J gene is TRBJ2-3, the V gene TRBV10-3; perhaps TRBD1 as D (6 bases). The CDR3 sequence is 15 residues long. CDR1 is ENHRY, CDR2 SYGVKD, per germline. V was clipped by 6 bases and J by 1 base, with 14 bases between them. The chain's CDR3 is CAIRTGSRGTDTQYF. CDR3 DNA sequence: TGTGCCATCAGGACAGGTTCGCGAGGCACAGATACGCAGTATTTT.

The DNA for the CDR3 is TGTGCCAGCAGCTTATCCCTGTGGGGGGAGAGAGAGACCCAGTACTTC. Translated: CASSLSLWGERETQYF. V and J are TRBV7-9 and TRBJ2-5; D possibly corresponds to TRBD2 (6 bases). Germline CDR1 and CDR2: SEHNR and FQNEAQ (reference sequence). The CDR3 is 16 amino acids. V lost 2 bases, J lost 4 bases, and 17 bases lay in between.

This chain links TRBV7-9 with TRBJ2-3; perhaps TRBD2 as D (7 bases). This CDR3 is 18 amino acids long. The germline V gene encodes CDR1 SEHNR and CDR2 FQNEAQ (reference sequence). V lost 2 bases to trimming and J lost 3 bases, with 21 bases between them. The CDR3 bases are TGTGCCAGCAGCTTAAGCTTAAGTTGGGGGGGCTTAACAGATACGCAGTATTTT. Protein product: CASSLSLSWGGLTDTQYF.

The rearrangement uses TRBV4-2 and TRBJ2-5; maybe TRBD1 (8 bases). Germline loops: CDR1 LGHNA, CDR2 YNFKEQ. V was shortened by 7 bases and J by 7 bases, with 22 bases between the two germline ends. The CDR3 has 15 residues. DNA for the CDR3: TGTGCCAGCAATCTAGGGACAGGTGGGGAGGGGACCCAGTACTTC. Translated: CASNLGTGGEGTQYF.

The J gene is TRBJ2-3, the V gene TRBV18; D call uncertain. V lost 3 bases and J lost 7, with 5 bases in between. This CDR3 has 11 amino acids. Per germline, CDR1 KGHSH and CDR2 LQKENI. DNA for the CDR3: TGTGCCAGCTCACCTTCCAATACGCAGTATTTT. It codes for CASSPSNTQYF.

The rearrangement links TRBV7-3 to TRBJ2-1, with D maybe TRBD2 (5 bases). The V end was cut by 6 bases, the J end by 2 bases, with 8 bases between. Germline CDR1 SGHTA, CDR2 FQGTGA. The CDR3 spans 13 residues. CDR3 sequence (DNA): TGTGCCAGCAGTTCCGGGGCCTACAATGAGCAGTTCTTC. Encoded protein: CASSSGAYNEQFF.

CDR3 amino acids: CASSLLVRDTEAFF. The CDR3 DNA reads TGTGCCAGCAGTTTACTGGTCCGGGACACTGAAGCTTTCTTT. J is TRBJ1-1 and V is TRBV28, with D unresolved. V gave up 2 bases and J gave up 3 bases, with 10 bases separating them. The CDR3 runs 14 residues. Germline loops: CDR1 MDHEN, CDR2 SYDVKM.

The chain uses TRBV18 and TRBJ1-1; TRBD1 aligns across 9 bases. This CDR3 region has 16 residues. CDR1 and CDR2 (germline): KGHSH, LQKENI. J lost 0 bases, V lost 4 bases, and 6 bases had no gene match. As DNA, the CDR3 is TGTGCCAGCTCACTACAGGGGGCGGGCATGAACACTGAAGCTTTCTTT. Translation: CASSLQGAGMNTEAFF.

The rearrangement joins TRBV7-2 to TRBJ2-7; D not certain. Germline CDR1 SGHTA, CDR2 FQGNSA. This CDR3 contains 11 residues. V lost 5 bases to trimming and J lost 7 bases, with 9 bases between them. The CDR3 spells CASSVSLEQYF. The CDR3 DNA is TGTGCCAGCAGCGTCTCCCTGGAGCAGTACTTC.

V gene TRBV27 combines with J gene TRBJ2-3; 8 positions agree with TRBD2. Germline CDR1 and CDR2: MNHEY and SMNVEV (reference sequence). V shed 6 bases and J 1 base; nucleotides not matched to a gene: 6. There are 15 residues in the CDR3. As DNA, the CDR3 is TGTGCCAGCAGGGATTATAGCGGGGGCACAGATACGCAGTATTTT. This gives the protein CASRDYSGGTDTQYF.

The rearrangement joins TRBV15 to TRBJ1-4; a weak D match, TRBD1 (6 bases). Germline V gene lookup returns CDR1 LNHNV and CDR2 YYDKDF (reference sequence). There are 16 residues in the CDR3. V lost 2 bases to trimming and J lost 6 bases, with 16 bases between them. DNA for the CDR3: TGTGCCACCAGCAGAAACCTACAGGGATCAGATGAAAAACTGTTTTTT. This sequence encodes CATSRNLQGSDEKLFF.

The chain combines TRBV5-4 with TRBJ1-2; D is possibly TRBD1 (5 bases). Germline-derived CDR1 and CDR2 are SGHNT and YYREEE (reference sequence). Trimming removed 1 base at V and 3 bases at J, with 10 bases between. The CDR3 extends over 14 amino acids. CDR3 protein: CASSLQGGDYGYTF. CDR3 nucleotide sequence: TGTGCCAGCAGCTTGCAGGGAGGAGACTATGGCTACACCTTC.

V is TRBV14 and J is TRBJ2-7; no clear D. The CDR3 covers 15 residues. The germline gives CDR1 SGHDN, CDR2 FVKESK. Between the trimmed V and J ends, which lost 0 bases and 4 bases, there was a span of 13 bases. The CDR3 is CASSQDGSRRYEQYF. The CDR3 region has the DNA TGTGCCAGCAGCCAAGATGGTTCCCGGAGATACGAGCAGTACTTC.

This chain uses TRBV4-2 with TRBJ1-2; D is perhaps TRBD1 (5 bases). Germline V CDR1 and CDR2: LGHNA, YNFKEQ. The CDR3 loop spans 15 amino acids. With 2 bases removed from V and 2 bases from J, the gap between germline ends came to 12 bases. CDR3 nucleotides: TGTGCCAGCAGCCAAAGGGCGGGGGGAAACTATGGCTACACCTTC. Translation: CASSQRAGGNYGYTF.

This clone turned up a few times. The V and J genes are TRBV15 and TRBJ2-7; 7 positions match TRBD1. The germline CDR1 and CDR2 sequences are LNHNV and YYDKDF (reference sequence). V was pared by 2 bases and J by 3 bases, with 7 bases of the junction left unmatched. The CDR3 runs 15 residues. CDR3 residues: CATSRRQGLGYEQYF. CDR3 sequence (DNA): TGTGCCACCAGCAGAAGACAGGGATTGGGCTACGAGCAGTACTTC.

The J gene is TRBJ2-5, the V gene TRBV2; a possible D gene is TRBD1 (5 bases). TRBJ2-7 explains the end of the DNA better; the J call may be wrong. In germline, CDR1 is SNHLY, CDR2 FYNNEI. The CDR3 sequence is 12 residues long. The DNA of the CDR3 is TGTGCCAGCAGCCTCGACAGCTTCGAGCAGTACTTC. It translates to CASSLDSFEQYF.

The genes are TRBV11-2 and TRBJ2-3; 8 nucleotides agree with TRBD2. The junction had 6 bases not matched to a gene; V was cut back by 6 bases and J by 4 bases. Germline CDR1 reads SGHAT; CDR2 reads FQNNGV. There are 14 residues in the CDR3. In nucleotides, the CDR3 is TGTGCCAGCAGTAGGTTAGCGGGATCAGATACGCAGTATTTT. The encoded protein is CASSRLAGSDTQYF.